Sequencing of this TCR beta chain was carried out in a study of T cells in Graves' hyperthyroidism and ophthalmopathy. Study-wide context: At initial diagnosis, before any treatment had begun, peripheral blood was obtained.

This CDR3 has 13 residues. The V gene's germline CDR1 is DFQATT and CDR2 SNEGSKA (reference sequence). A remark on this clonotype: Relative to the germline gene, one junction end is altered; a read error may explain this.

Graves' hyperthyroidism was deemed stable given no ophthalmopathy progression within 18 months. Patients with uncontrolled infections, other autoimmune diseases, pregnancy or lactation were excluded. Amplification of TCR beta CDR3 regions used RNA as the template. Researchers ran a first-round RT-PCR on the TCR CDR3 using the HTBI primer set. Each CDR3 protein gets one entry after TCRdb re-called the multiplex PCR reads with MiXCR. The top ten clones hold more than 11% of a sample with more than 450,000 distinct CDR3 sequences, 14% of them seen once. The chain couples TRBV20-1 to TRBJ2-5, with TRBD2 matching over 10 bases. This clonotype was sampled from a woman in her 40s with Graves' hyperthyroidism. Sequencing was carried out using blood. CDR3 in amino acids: CSARLAGGEIQYF. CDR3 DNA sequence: TGCAGTGCTCGACTAGCGGGTGGGGAGATCCAGTACTTC.